This T cell receptor beta chain was captured by sequencing in a study of blood T cell repertoires in COVID-19. Turning to the study itself: Sources were T cells, B-cell-depleted T cells, or PBMCs; the material itself was cDNA or gDNA.

This CDR3 region has 14 residues. Germline lookup yields CDR1 MNHEY and CDR2 SVGAGI. After removal of 4 bases from V and 6 bases from J, the junction contained 3 bases not matched to a gene. Only in-frame clones appear in the TCRdb table, and some are missing; sequencing was by immunoSEQ multiplex PCR. The table has 150,000 to 250,000 clones, 65% to 85% seen once; the top ten hold roughly 7%. Sequenced sample: PBMCs or T cells enriched from blood (not recorded which). This clonotype was sampled from a man in his forties who had recovered from COVID-19. The J gene is TRBJ1-6, the V gene TRBV6-5; TRBD1 agrees at 7 bases. CDR3 residues: CASSSGQSNSPLHF. The CDR3 nucleotides are TGTGCCAGCAGTTCGGGACAGAGTAATTCACCCCTCCACTTT.